The 18 T cell receptor beta chains in this list originate from one sample, sequenced in a study of T cell repertoires in cytomegalovirus infection. MiXCR was run by TCRdb on the reads, yielding one entry per CDR3 protein. The data hold roughly 920,000 distinct CDR3 sequences, with roughly 30% observed a single time. The antigens of these receptors remain unknown. The material sequenced was cultured CD8+ T cells from PBMCs, taken from culture after CMV antigen stimulation. These receptors originate from a human donor in good health (CMV status not recorded). Some clones in this sample may be carry-over from other donors' samples.

V is TRBV4-1 and J is TRBJ2-7; the match to TRBD1 covers 8 bases. Germline V CDR1 and CDR2: MGHRA, YSYEKL. This CDR3 is 15 amino acids long. V dropped 0 bases and J dropped 4; count of bases not matched to a gene: 5. The CDR3 DNA reads TGCGCCAGCAGCCAAGAGGGGCAGGGGGCATACGAGCAGTACGTC. It specifies CASSQEGQGAYEQYV.

This clonotype was detected a few times. The V gene is TRBV4-1, the J gene TRBJ2-1; D is uncertain. The V gene lost 0 bases and the J gene lost 5 bases, with 14 bases spanning the gap. The CDR3 is 16 residues long. Per germline, CDR1 MGHRA and CDR2 YSYEKL. The DNA for the CDR3 is TGCGCCAGCAGCCAAGAACAAACCAGGAGAGACAATGAGCAGTTCTTC. Translated: CASSQEQTRRDNEQFF.

As for this clonotype: Sequence at one end of the junction differs from germline and may be a read error. This chain connects TRBV27 to TRBJ1-2; possible D gene TRBD1, 5 bases. Germline CDR1 and CDR2: MNHEY and SMNVEV (reference sequence). The CDR3 spans 13 residues. The CDR3 bases are TGTGCCAGCAGTCTATCGAGACAGCGGGGCTACACCTTC. Translating gives CASSLSRQRGYTF.

The chain carries TRBV27 and TRBJ1-2; TRBD1 is a possible D gene (5 bases). Deletions cut 2 bases from V and 7 bases from J, with 11 bases between. The germline V gene has CDR1 MNHEY and CDR2 SMNVEV (reference sequence). The CDR3 is made up of 13 amino acids. The CDR3 here is CASSLPGESGYTF. In DNA form, the CDR3 reads TGTGCCAGCAGTTTACCGGGGGAGAGTGGCTACACCTTC.

The chain combines TRBV29-1 with TRBJ1-2, with D uncertain. The V and J ends lost 1 base and 6 bases respectively, with 9 bases between them. The germline gives CDR1 SQVTM, CDR2 ANQGSEA. This CDR3 comprises 12 residues. Here the CDR3 DNA reads TGCAGCGTTGAAGCTCGGGGAGATGGCTACACCTTC. Its translation: CSVEARGDGYTF. The full variable domain, completed using reference TRBV29-1 and TRBJ1-2, is SAVISQKPSRDICQRGTSLTIQCQVDSQVTMMFWYRQQPGQSLTLIATANQGSEATYESGFVIDKFPISRPNLTFSTLTVSNMSPEDSSIYLCSVEARGDGYTFGSGTRLTVV.

The chain uses TRBV7-9 and TRBJ2-3, with 7 nucleotides matching TRBD1. J lost 0 bases, V lost 5 bases, and 8 bases had no gene match. Germline CDR1 reads SEHNR; CDR2 reads FQNEAQ (reference sequence). There are 16 residues in the CDR3. The CDR3 sequence is CASSPGQASSTDTQYF. CDR3 DNA: TGTGCCAGCAGCCCCGGACAGGCCTCTAGCACAGATACGCAGTATTTT.

This clonotype was counted only a few times. The V and J genes are TRBV11-2 and TRBJ2-5; TRBD2 matches 7 bases. Germline V lookup: CDR1 SGHAT, CDR2 FQNNGV. V was pared by 2 bases and J by 5 bases, with 8 bases of the junction left unmatched. This CDR3 has 15 residues. The CDR3 region is CASSLKSGTMETQYF. DNA for the CDR3: TGTGCCAGCAGCTTAAAGTCAGGGACTATGGAGACCCAGTACTTC.

The rearrangement links TRBV7-9 to TRBJ1-4; 8 nucleotides agree with TRBD1. This CDR3 comprises 13 residues. The V and J ends lost 4 bases and 5 bases, in that order; junction bases with no gene match: 0. CDR1 and CDR2 (germline): SEHNR, FQNEAQ (reference sequence). CDR3 loop: CASSWDRNEKLFF. For the CDR3, the DNA is TGTGCCAGCAGCTGGGACAGGAATGAAAAACTGTTTTTT.

Many counts were recorded for this clonotype. The rearrangement joins TRBV7-6 to TRBJ2-3, with a tentative D call TRBD1 (5 bases). Trimming removed 4 bases from V and 4 bases from J, with 15 bases in between. The CDR3 covers 15 residues. Germline CDR1 reads SGHVS; CDR2 reads FNYEAQ. CDR3 coding DNA: TGTGCCAGCAGCTCCATCCCTATAGGGGCAGATACGCAGTATTTT. Its translation is CASSSIPIGADTQYF.

The chain links TRBV7-9 to TRBJ2-6, with TRBD2 identical over 8 bases. After removal of 3 bases from V and 0 bases from J, the junction contained 10 bases not matched to a gene. The CDR3 is 19 residues long. The germline V gene has CDR1 SEHNR and CDR2 FQNEAQ (reference sequence). CDR3 in DNA: TGTGCCAGCAGCTTGCCCGTGGCTAGCGGGCCCTCTGGGGCCAACGTCCTGACTTTC. Translating it yields CASSLPVASGPSGANVLTF.

This clonotype has at least ten counts. The V call is TRBV7-6, the J call TRBJ2-2; D gene uncertain. The CDR3 length is 14 residues. V dropped 1 base and J dropped 7 bases, with 10 bases sitting between them. Germline V gene lookup returns CDR1 SGHVS and CDR2 FNYEAQ. CDR3 DNA sequence: TGTGCCAGCAGCTTAGGCGCTAAGGACGGGGAGCTGTTTTTT. Encoded protein: CASSLGAKDGELFF.

This clonotype was counted a few times. The chain couples TRBV7-9 to TRBJ2-3, with a tentative D call TRBD2 (6 bases). Looked up from germline, CDR1 is SEHNR and CDR2 is FQNEAQ (reference sequence). V was clipped by 7 bases and J by 4 bases, with 21 bases between them. This CDR3 has 16 residues. CDR3 protein: CASTQRGPRRADTQYF. As DNA, the CDR3 is TGTGCCAGCACCCAACGAGGACCGAGGAGGGCAGATACGCAGTATTTT. The whole variable domain, filled in from reference TRBV7-9 and TRBJ2-3, reads DTGVSQNPRHKITKRGQNVTFRCDPISEHNRLYWYRQTLGQGPEFLTYFQNEAQLEKSRLLSDRFSAERPKGSFSTLEIQRTEQGDSAMYLCASTQRGPRRADTQYFGPGTRLTVL.

The chain uses TRBV14 and TRBJ1-5; TRBD1 matches 9 bases. The CDR3 is 19 residues long. Trimming at V came to 4 bases and at J to 7 bases, leaving 20 bases not matched to a gene. The germline V gene has CDR1 SGHDN and CDR2 FVKESK. The CDR3: CASSPRGTGTRTSGQPQHF. CDR3 in DNA: TGTGCCAGCAGCCCCAGGGGGACAGGGACAAGGACGTCTGGACAGCCCCAGCATTTT. Supplemented by reference TRBV14 and TRBJ1-5, the full variable domain reads EAGVTQFPSHSVIEKGQTVTLRCDPISGHDNLYWYRRVMGKEIKFLLHFVKESKQDESGMPNNRFLAERTGGTYSTLKVQPAELEDSGVYFCASSPRGTGTRTSGQPQHFGDGTRLSIL.

V and J are TRBV6-2 or TRBV6-3 and TRBJ1-5; D ambiguous. Trimming shortened V by 5 bases and J by 2 bases, and 16 bases separated the two germline ends. The CDR3 is 16 residues long. Germline V gene sequence: CDR1 MNHEY, CDR2 SVGEGT. This CDR3 is CASSHAIRPGNQPQHF. The DNA of the CDR3 is TGTGCCAGCAGTCACGCGATAAGGCCCGGCAATCAGCCCCAGCATTTT.

This clonotype was seen more than once but under ten times. The CDR3 region has the DNA TGCAGCGTTGAAGGACAGGGGTCTAACACTGAAGCTTTCTTT. Protein: CSVEGQGSNTEAFF. The J gene is TRBJ1-1, the V gene TRBV29-1, with 8 bases identical to TRBD1. V lost 1 base, J lost 2 bases, and 3 bases stayed unmatched. CDR3 length: 14 residues. Germline assignment: CDR1 SQVTM and CDR2 ANQGSEA.

This clonotype showed up just a few times. V and J are TRBV10-2 and TRBJ1-2, with TRBD1 as a possible D gene (5 bases). Germline lookup yields CDR1 WSHSY and CDR2 SAAADI. Trimming took 5 bases from V and 4 from J, leaving 14 bases between them. There are 14 residues in the CDR3. The CDR3 loop is CASSPNGGTYGYTF. Written as DNA, the CDR3 is TGCGCCAGCAGTCCCAACGGGGGGACCTATGGCTACACCTTC.

CDR3 loop: CSAEGLGSQPQHF. CDR3 nucleotides: TGCAGTGCGGAGGGGTTGGGTTCTCAGCCCCAGCATTTT. The genes are TRBV20-1 and TRBJ1-5; D may be TRBD1 (5 bases). The CDR3 has 13 residues. Germline-derived CDR1 and CDR2 are DFQATT and SNEGSKA (reference sequence). With 6 bases removed from V and 6 bases from J, the gap between germline ends came to 15 bases.

The gene calls are TRBV9 and TRBJ2-1, with 14 bases fitting TRBD2. This CDR3 spans 17 amino acids. Germline loops: CDR1 SGDLS, CDR2 YYNGEE. The trim removed 4 bases at V and 5 bases at J, leaving 8 bases unmatched. The CDR3 here is CASSISRLAGGDNEQFF. For the CDR3, the DNA is TGTGCCAGCAGCATTAGTCGACTAGCGGGGGGGGACAATGAGCAGTTCTTC.